These 27 T cell receptor beta chains originate from one sample sequenced in a study of blood T cell repertoires in COVID-19. TCRdb keeps only in-frame clones here, not all; method: immunoSEQ multiplex PCR. Of around 150,000 clones listed, more than 85% are singletons. Material: peripheral blood. The receptors derive from a man aged 18 to 29 with acute or convalescent COVID-19.

V is TRBV3-1 (or the pseudogene TRBV3-2) and J is TRBJ2-5, with D possibly matching TRBD2 (6 bases). Trimming removed 6 bases from V and 5 bases from J, with 13 bases in between. Germline-derived CDR1 and CDR2 are LGHDT and YNNKEL (reference sequence). There are 13 residues in the CDR3. The DNA for the CDR3 is TGTGCCAGCAGACACACTAGCCCTGAGACCCAGTACTTC. It codes for CASRHTSPETQYF.

The chain recombines TRBV5-8 with TRBJ1-1; TRBD1 agrees at 8 bases. V gave up 0 bases and J gave up 4 bases; unmatched junction bases: 2. Looked up from germline, CDR1 is SGHTS and CDR2 is YDEGEE. The CDR3 runs 14 residues. CDR3 residues: CASSLGTGSTEAFF. Here the CDR3 DNA reads TGTGCCAGCAGCTTGGGGACAGGGTCCACTGAAGCTTTCTTT.

This clone came up once. The chain is built from TRBV6-1 and TRBJ2-7; 8 nucleotides line up with TRBD1. This CDR3 contains 16 residues. J was trimmed by 3 bases and V by 0 bases; bases with no gene match: 7. Germline CDR1 MNHNS, CDR2 SASEGT. CDR3 sequence: CASSEASGQGIYEQYF. CDR3 nucleotides: TGTGCCAGCAGTGAAGCGTCCGGACAGGGAATCTACGAGCAGTACTTC.

This sequence joins TRBV19 and TRBJ1-1; D call uncertain. Trimming pared 5 bases from V and 5 bases from J, leaving 9 bases between. The CDR3 has 12 amino acids. Germline V gives CDR1 LNHDA, CDR2 SQIVND (reference sequence). CDR3 bases: TGTGCCAGTAGTGGCGTAGCAACTGAAGCTTTCTTT. Residues: CASSGVATEAFF.

The chain couples TRBV3-1 (or the pseudogene TRBV3-2) to TRBJ1-6; 7 nucleotides agree with TRBD1. V trimming: 0 bases; J trimming: 6 bases; junction bases outside the gene matches: 11. The CDR3 has 18 residues. In germline, CDR1 is LGHDT, CDR2 YNNKEL (reference sequence). The CDR3 DNA reads as TGTGCCAGCAGCCAAGAAGATGGGACAGCACTTTCTAATTCACCCCTCCACTTT. Translated, it gives CASSQEDGTALSNSPLHF.

The chain joins TRBV9 to TRBJ1-1; possible D gene TRBD1, 5 bases. V lost 1 base and J lost 1, with 11 bases in between. This CDR3 spans 15 amino acids. Germline V CDR1 and CDR2: SGDLS, YYNGEE. The CDR3: CASSVRGTGNTEAFF. Written as DNA, the CDR3 is TGTGCCAGCAGCGTACGGGGGACGGGGAACACTGAAGCTTTCTTT.

This chain joins TRBV5-1 and TRBJ2-2; D remains ambiguous. Per the germline V gene, CDR1 is SGHRS and CDR2 is YFSETQ. The CDR3 is 13 residues long. V lost 3 bases, J lost 6 bases, and 9 bases lay in between. The CDR3 here is CASSSGSAGELFF. CDR3 DNA sequence: TGCGCCAGCAGCTCCGGGTCCGCCGGGGAGCTGTTTTTT.

The chain uses TRBV5-5 and TRBJ2-5; D is possibly TRBD1 (6 bases). The V gene lost 4 bases and the J gene lost 2 bases, with 15 bases spanning the gap. The CDR3 loop spans 15 amino acids. The germline V gene has CDR1 SGHKS and CDR2 YYEKEE (reference sequence). The CDR3 DNA reads as TGTGCCAGCAGCACACAGGGACGGTGGCAAGAGACCCAGTACTTC. It yields the protein CASSTQGRWQETQYF.

The chain is built from TRBV5-1 and TRBJ1-1; the D gene is possibly TRBD1 (6 bases). This CDR3 is 13 amino acids long. V was shortened by 10 bases and J by 2 bases, with 15 bases between the two germline ends. Germline values: CDR1 SGHRS, CDR2 YFSETQ. CDR3 in DNA: TGCGCCTCCTCCGGGGGGCTAAACACTGAAGCTTTCTTT. Protein product: CASSGGLNTEAFF.

The chain carries TRBV10-3 and TRBJ2-2, with TRBD2 identical over 7 bases. CDR1 and CDR2 (germline): ENHRY, SYGVKD. This CDR3 region has 15 residues. V was pared by 4 bases and J by 3 bases, with 5 bases of the junction left unmatched. CDR3 loop: CAISGVAGDTGELFF. In DNA, the CDR3 is TGTGCCATCAGTGGAGTGGCGGGAGACACCGGGGAGCTGTTTTTT.

This chain joins TRBV9 and TRBJ2-1, with a weak D call TRBD2 (5 bases). The CDR3 contains 14 residues. The V end was cut by 1 base, the J end by 5 bases, with 10 bases between. Germline V gene data show CDR1 as SGDLS and CDR2 as YYNGEE. Here the CDR3 reads CASSVMVGDNEQFF. The CDR3 DNA follows: TGTGCCAGCAGCGTAATGGTGGGAGACAATGAGCAGTTCTTC.

The genes are TRBV11-3 and TRBJ1-1; 7 nucleotides line up with TRBD1. Germline V gives CDR1 SGHNT, CDR2 YENEEA. CDR3 length: 13 residues. V trimming: 4 bases; J trimming: 8 bases; junction bases outside the gene matches: 7. The CDR3 loop is CASSSRQGTEAFF. CDR3 nucleotides: TGTGCCAGCAGCTCACGACAGGGCACAGAAGCTTTCTTT.

The chain couples TRBV7-9 to TRBJ1-1, with 9 nucleotides matching TRBD1. The germline V gene encodes CDR1 SEHNR and CDR2 FQNEAQ (reference sequence). The CDR3 has 15 amino acids. Unmatched junction bases numbered 8, after V lost 5 bases and J lost 4 bases. For the CDR3, the DNA is TGTGCCAGCAGCACTTTACAGGGGGCCGGCACTGAAGCTTTCTTT. This sequence encodes CASSTLQGAGTEAFF.

V is TRBV5-5 and J is TRBJ1-5, with 9 bases aligning to TRBD1. Looked up from germline, CDR1 is SGHKS and CDR2 is YYEKEE (reference sequence). This CDR3 region has 14 residues. V lost 4 bases to trimming and J lost 4 bases; unmatched junction nucleotides: 3. The CDR3 loop reads CASSLGTGNQPQHF. Here the CDR3 DNA reads TGTGCCAGCAGCCTAGGGACAGGGAATCAGCCCCAGCATTTT.

The CDR3 reads CASSSSRGGNTGELFF. CDR3 sequence (DNA): TGCGCCAGCAGCTCCTCGCGGGGGGGCAACACCGGGGAGCTGTTTTTT. The genes are TRBV4-1 and TRBJ2-2, with TRBD2 identical over 9 bases. Trimming at V came to 5 bases and at J to 2 bases, leaving 6 bases not matched to a gene. Germline loops: CDR1 MGHRA, CDR2 YSYEKL. The CDR3 has 16 residues.

The chain couples TRBV4-1 to TRBJ2-5, with unresolved D. Germline V gene data show CDR1 as MGHRA and CDR2 as YSYEKL. The CDR3 contains 19 residues. V gave up 4 bases and J gave up 4 bases, with 28 bases separating them. CDR3 DNA: TGCGCCAGCAGCCTCTCGCCGGTGGAGCTCAGTTCCTCGGTAGAGACCCAGTACTTC. Translating gives CASSLSPVELSSSVETQYF.

V and J are TRBV7-9 and TRBJ2-2; D remains unclear. This CDR3 has 16 residues. V lost 4 bases and J 0 bases, leaving 12 bases between the germline ends. Looked up from germline, CDR1 is SEHNR and CDR2 is FQNEAQ (reference sequence). The DNA of the CDR3 is TGTGCCAGCAGCTCAGTGGAGAGAACGAACACCGGGGAGCTGTTTTTT. Translated: CASSSVERTNTGELFF.

The CDR3 protein is CASSLGTTNEKLFF. In DNA, the CDR3 is TGTGCCAGCAGCCTCGGGACAACTAATGAAAAACTGTTTTTT. The chain joins TRBV7-2 to TRBJ1-4, with D unresolved. Per the germline V gene, CDR1 is SGHTA and CDR2 is FQGNSA. Trimming cost V 5 bases and J 0 bases, with 7 bases left between them. The CDR3 spans 14 residues.

V gene TRBV7-8 combines with J gene TRBJ1-4; 7 bases align to TRBD1. After removal of 3 bases from V and 7 bases from J, the junction contained 8 bases not matched to a gene. The CDR3 length is 15 residues. Per germline, CDR1 SGHVS and CDR2 FQNEAQ. CDR3 residues: CASSLNSGGPEKLFF. CDR3 DNA: TGTGCCAGCAGCTTGAATTCAGGGGGTCCTGAAAAACTGTTTTTT.

The chain uses TRBV6-5 and TRBJ1-3; D is possibly TRBD1 (5 bases). The V end was cut by 0 bases, the J end by 0 bases, with 9 bases between. The CDR3 loop spans 16 amino acids. The germline CDR1 and CDR2 sequences are MNHEY and SVGAGI. This chain's CDR3 is CASSYSTANSGNTIYF. CDR3 bases: TGTGCCAGCAGTTACTCGACAGCCAACTCTGGAAACACCATATATTTT.

This clone was picked up one time. The chain employs TRBV7-9 and TRBJ2-5; D gene uncertain. Trimming stripped 1 base from V and 2 bases from J, with 11 bases between. The CDR3 loop spans 15 amino acids. Germline V CDR1 and CDR2: SEHNR, FQNEAQ (reference sequence). In DNA, the CDR3 is TGTGCCAGCAGCTTAGGGAGCAGAGCGCAAGAGACCCAGTACTTC. Translation gives CASSLGSRAQETQYF.

CDR3 region: CASSPNRAETQYF. The CDR3 DNA follows: TGTGCCAGCTCACCAAACAGGGCAGAGACCCAGTACTTC. V gene TRBV18 combines with J gene TRBJ2-5; D may be TRBD1 (6 bases). V lost 2 bases, J lost 4 bases, and 8 bases lay in between. CDR1 and CDR2 (germline): KGHSH, LQKENI. The CDR3 has 13 amino acids.

This clone was detected only once. The V call is TRBV7-2, the J call TRBJ2-1, with D tentatively TRBD2 (6 bases). There are 13 residues in the CDR3. Germline CDR1 SGHTA, CDR2 FQGNSA. Trimming shortened V by 3 bases and J by 11 bases, and 14 bases separated the two germline ends. CDR3 loop: CASSFGGKGQQFF. The CDR3 bases are TGTGCCAGCAGCTTTGGGGGGAAGGGGCAGCAGTTCTTC.

This chain joins TRBV6-5 and TRBJ2-5; no definite D call. Trimming stripped 6 bases from V and 4 bases from J, with 9 bases between. Per the germline V gene, CDR1 is MNHEY and CDR2 is SVGAGI. This CDR3 comprises 12 residues. The CDR3 bases are TGTGCCAGCAGGACCTTAGCAGAGACCCAGTACTTC. Residues: CASRTLAETQYF.

The CDR3 DNA is TGCGCCAGCAGTGACGACTACAACTACGAGCAGTACTTC. This sequence encodes CASSDDYNYEQYF. The V call is TRBV10-2, the J call TRBJ2-7; TRBD2 might be the D (5 bases). Trimming pared 3 bases from V and 3 bases from J, leaving 9 bases between. The germline V gene encodes CDR1 WSHSY and CDR2 SAAADI. CDR3 size: 13 residues.

The genes are TRBV7-3 and TRBJ2-3; no firm D call. Germline V gene lookup returns CDR1 SGHTA and CDR2 FQGTGA. The CDR3 runs 14 residues. V was pared by 2 bases and J by 4 bases, with 10 bases between. CDR3 DNA sequence: TGTGCCAGCAGCTTAGGGCTATCCTCAGATACGCAGTATTTT. Translated: CASSLGLSSDTQYF.

The genes are TRBV3-1 (or the pseudogene TRBV3-2) and TRBJ1-1, with D tentatively TRBD1 (5 bases). The CDR3 length is 15 residues. CDR1 is LGHDT, CDR2 YNNKEL, per germline (reference sequence). The V and J ends lost 4 bases and 4 bases respectively, with 16 bases between them. This chain's CDR3 is CASSPSRGVGTEAFF. As DNA, the CDR3 is TGTGCCAGCAGCCCTTCGCGGGGGGTTGGCACTGAAGCTTTCTTT.